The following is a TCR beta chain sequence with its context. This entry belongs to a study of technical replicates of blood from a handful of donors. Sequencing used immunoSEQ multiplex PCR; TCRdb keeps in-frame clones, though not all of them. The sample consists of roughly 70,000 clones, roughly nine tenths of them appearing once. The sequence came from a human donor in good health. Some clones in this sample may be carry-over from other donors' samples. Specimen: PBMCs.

For the CDR3, the DNA is TGTGCCAGCAGCTTGGAGCGGGGCTCCTATAATTCACCCCTCCACTTT. This sequence encodes CASSLERGSYNSPLHF. V is TRBV5-8 and J is TRBJ1-6; D is unclear. Trimming cost V 0 bases and J 0 bases, with 7 bases left between them. Germline V gene lookup returns CDR1 SGHTS and CDR2 YDEGEE. The CDR3 is made up of 16 amino acids.